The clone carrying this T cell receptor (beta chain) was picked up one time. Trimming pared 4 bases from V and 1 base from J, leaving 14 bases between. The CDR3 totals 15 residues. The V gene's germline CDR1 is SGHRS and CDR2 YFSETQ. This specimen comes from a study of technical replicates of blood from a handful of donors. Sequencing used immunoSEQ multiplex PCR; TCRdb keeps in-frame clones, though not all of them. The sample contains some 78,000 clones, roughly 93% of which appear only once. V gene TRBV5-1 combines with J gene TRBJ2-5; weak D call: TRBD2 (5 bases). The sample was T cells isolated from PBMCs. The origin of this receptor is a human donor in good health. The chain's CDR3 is CASSPGSTTQETQYF. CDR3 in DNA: TGCGCCAGCAGCCCGGGGAGCACTACCCAAGAGACCCAGTACTTC.